This passage covers 28 T cell receptor beta chains from one sample sequenced in a study of vaccination and CD4 T cells after COVID-19. Specified treatment: approximately 11-day PBMC culture with coronavirus spike peptide pools or control peptides (ViraFEST assay). The study sequenced cultured CD4+ T cell DNA using the Oncomine TCR Beta short-read assay. Via MiXCR, TCRdb re-called the PCR reads, giving one row per CDR3 protein. The sample includes about 7,200 distinct CDR3 sequences, roughly 22% seen only once; the top ten take over 25%. Their antigens remain unidentified. The specimen was CD4+ T cells from blood, cultured in vitro, collected after SARS-CoV-2 vaccination. The receptor set was obtained from a human donor who had recovered from COVID-19.

Judged by abundance, this clonotype is medium-sized. The chain couples TRBV20-1 to TRBJ1-2, with D uncertain. The germline V gene encodes CDR1 DFQATT and CDR2 SNEGSKA (reference sequence). V was cut by 5 bases and J by 3 bases, with 13 bases left in between. CDR3 length: 13 residues. The CDR3 nucleotides read TGCAGTGCTGTTCTGCGGACCCACTATGGCTACACCTTC. Protein: CSAVLRTHYGYTF.

By proportion, this clonotype is medium-sized. This chain joins TRBV28 and TRBJ2-7; 10 positions agree with TRBD2. V was clipped by 5 bases and J by 7 bases; unmatched bases: 8. Germline CDR1 reads MDHEN; CDR2 reads SYDVKM. There are 14 residues in the CDR3. CDR3 nucleotides: TGTGCCAGCAGTCCTCTAGCGGGAGCGGAGGAGCAGTACTTC. Protein sequence: CASSPLAGAEEQYF.

This clonotype rates as medium-sized. The chain employs TRBV20-1 and TRBJ2-5, with D perhaps TRBD1 (5 bases). The CDR3 consists of 16 residues. Deletions cut 4 bases from V and 1 base from J, with 19 bases between. CDR1 and CDR2 (germline): DFQATT, SNEGSKA (reference sequence). The DNA for the CDR3 is TGCAGTGCTAAGGGGTGGGTAGAACCCATCCAAGAGACCCAGTACTTC. Its protein product is CSAKGWVEPIQETQYF.

This chain connects TRBV29-1 to TRBJ1-1; TRBD1 aligns across 10 bases. The germline V gene has CDR1 SQVTM and CDR2 ANQGSEA. The CDR3 is 13 amino acids. The V gene end was trimmed by 5 bases and the J gene end by 4 bases; junction bases not matched to a gene: 4. DNA for the CDR3: TGCAGCGTTTCCCGGACAGGGGGCACTGAAGCTTTCTTT. Protein product: CSVSRTGGTEAFF.

This clonotype was counted only a few times. V gene TRBV18 combines with J gene TRBJ2-5; the D call may be TRBD1 or TRBD2 (6 bases each). Trimming stripped 4 bases from V and 5 bases from J, with 14 bases between. Germline-derived CDR1 and CDR2 are KGHSH and LQKENI. The CDR3 length is 14 residues. The CDR3 coding sequence is TGTGCCAGCTCACTCCTGGGGGGCGGCGAGACCCAGTACTTC. This sequence encodes CASSLLGGGETQYF.

DNA for the CDR3: TGTGCCACAATGTTGGTAGCGGGAAACGCAGATACGCAGTATTTT. This sequence encodes CATMLVAGNADTQYF. This chain links TRBV7-8 with TRBJ2-3; 8 bases agree with TRBD2. V lost 10 bases, J lost 4 bases, and 13 bases stayed unmatched. Germline V gene data show CDR1 as SGHVS and CDR2 as FQNEAQ. CDR3 length: 15 residues. Variable domain in full (rest from reference TRBV7-8 and TRBJ2-3): GAGVSQSPRYKVAKRGQDVALRCDPISGHVSLFWYQQALGQGPEFLTYFQNEAQLDKSGLPSDRFFAERPEGSVSTLKIQRTQQEDSAVYLCATMLVAGNADTQYFGPGTRLTVL.

This clonotype is medium-sized by share. J is TRBJ1-2 and V is TRBV6-1, with D hard to call. In germline, CDR1 is MNHNS, CDR2 SASEGT. This CDR3 region has 12 residues. V was shortened by 4 bases and J by 4 bases, with 7 bases between the two germline ends. CDR3 residues: CASSVDGYGYTF. CDR3 DNA: TGTGCCAGCAGTGTGGATGGCTATGGCTACACCTTC.

This clonotype occurred once. This may be a read error: a much more frequent sequence differs by one nucleotide. It is likely a read error, because the conserved phenylalanine at the end of the CDR3 is missing. This chain uses TRBV20-1 with TRBJ2-7; D may be TRBD1 or TRBD2 (5 bases each). CDR3 length equals 14 residues. V gave up 3 bases and J gave up 1 base, with 13 bases separating them. Germline V gene data show CDR1 as DFQATT and CDR2 as SNEGSKA (reference sequence). CDR3 region: CSARGGTSSYEQYS. The CDR3, as DNA: TGCAGTGCTAGGGGTGGGACGTCATCCTACGAGCAGTACTCC.

The CDR3 sequence: CASRQGGDYGYTF. The CDR3 DNA is TGTGCCAGTAGACAGGGCGGAGACTATGGCTACACCTTC. J is TRBJ1-2 and V is TRBV19, with D possibly matching TRBD1 (6 bases). This CDR3 contains 13 residues. The germline gives CDR1 LNHDA, CDR2 SQIVND (reference sequence). V was clipped by 6 bases and J by 3 bases, with 11 bases between them. Complete variable domain (other parts from reference TRBV19 and TRBJ1-2): DGGITQSPKYLFRKEGQNVTLSCEQNLNHDAMYWYRQDPGQGLRLIYYSQIVNDFQKGDIAEGYSVSREKKESFPLTVTSAQKNPTAFYLCASRQGGDYGYTFGSGTRLTVV.

This clonotype was counted between two and nine times. V and J are TRBV29-1 and TRBJ1-5, with 10 bases fitting TRBD1. The CDR3 extends over 13 amino acids. After removal of 7 bases from V and 5 bases from J, the junction contained 5 bases not matched to a gene. Germline-derived CDR1 and CDR2 are SQVTM and ANQGSEA. CDR3 sequence: CSAWTGGYQPQHF. The CDR3 DNA sequence: TGCAGCGCTTGGACAGGGGGGTATCAGCCCCAGCATTTT.

The chain combines TRBV19 with TRBJ2-2, with a tentative D call TRBD2 (5 bases). Trimming cost V 6 bases and J 4 bases, with 9 bases left between them. CDR1 is LNHDA, CDR2 SQIVND, per germline (reference sequence). CDR3 length: 13 residues. The CDR3 region has the DNA TGTGCCAGTAGCTCGGACTTCACCGGGGAGCTGTTTTTT. This sequence encodes CASSSDFTGELFF.

This clonotype is medium-sized. The chain has TRBV7-2 and TRBJ2-7; 7 positions agree with TRBD2. This CDR3 contains 14 residues. Germline V CDR1 and CDR2: SGHTA, FQGNSA. Losses at the gene ends were 2 bases for V and 2 bases for J; bases not matched to a gene: 3. CDR3 sequence: CASSLPSGTYEQYF. The CDR3 DNA is TGTGCCAGCAGCTTACCTAGCGGAACCTACGAGCAGTACTTC.

A remark on this clonotype: This may arise from a read error, as a much more abundant clone is one base away. The chain couples TRBV7-2 to TRBJ1-2; 7 nucleotides line up with TRBD1. The germline CDR1 and CDR2 sequences are SGHTA and FQGNSA. The length of the CDR3 is 13 residues. CDR3 in DNA: TGTGCCAGCAGCTCAAGTCGACAGGGCGGCTACGCCTTC. Translating gives CASSSSRQGGYAF.

This chain uses TRBV6-5 with TRBJ1-1, with D possibly matching TRBD1 (5 bases). The CDR3 covers 15 residues. Trimming took 0 bases from V and 3 from J, leaving 11 bases between them. Per the germline V gene, CDR1 is MNHEY and CDR2 is SVGAGI. The CDR3 region is CASSYSGGRDTEAFF. In DNA, the CDR3 is TGTGCCAGCAGTTACTCCGGGGGGAGGGACACTGAAGCTTTCTTT.

This clonotype qualifies as medium-sized (0.01 to 0.1%). The chain carries TRBV6-1 and TRBJ2-5; possible D gene TRBD1, 6 bases. CDR1 MNHNS and CDR2 SASEGT come from the germline V gene. V lost 8 bases and J 0 bases, leaving 13 bases between the germline ends. This CDR3 comprises 14 residues. As DNA, the CDR3 is TGTGCCAGCCTAACAGGGTGGTACCAAGAGACCCAGTACTTC. This translates into CASLTGWYQETQYF.

By sample fraction, this clonotype is large (0.1 to 1%). The V gene is TRBV28, the J gene TRBJ1-5; possibly TRBD1 for D (6 bases). V lost 1 base to trimming and J lost 6 bases, with 19 bases between them. This CDR3 has 17 amino acids. Germline V CDR1 and CDR2: MDHEN, SYDVKM. CDR3 sequence (DNA): TGTGCCAGCAGTTTATTAGGGGGTTCCGGCTTCCCTCAGCCCCAGCATTTT. It yields the protein CASSLLGGSGFPQPQHF.

This chain uses TRBV5-4 with TRBJ1-2; maybe TRBD1 (6 bases). There are 15 residues in the CDR3. V lost 0 bases and J lost 1, with 10 bases in between. Looked up from germline, CDR1 is SGHNT and CDR2 is YYREEE (reference sequence). The CDR3 protein is CASSLATGLNYGYTF. The CDR3 DNA sequence: TGTGCCAGCAGCTTGGCGACAGGACTTAACTATGGCTACACCTTC.

The gene calls are TRBV27 and TRBJ2-3, with TRBD2 matching 14 bases. Germline loops: CDR1 MNHEY, CDR2 SMNVEV (reference sequence). Germline trimming cut 2 bases from V and 10 bases from J; bases unmatched to any gene: 8. CDR3 length: 16 amino acids. This CDR3 is CASSLGRLAGGEAQYF. CDR3 DNA: TGTGCCAGCAGTTTAGGCAGACTAGCGGGAGGGGAGGCGCAGTATTTT.

The CDR3 DNA sequence: TGTGCCAGTAGCCGAGGGGCAGGGGAGGGTCAGCCCCAGCATTTT. Encoded protein: CASSRGAGEGQPQHF. The chain carries TRBV19 and TRBJ1-5, with a possible D match to TRBD1 (6 bases). The length of the CDR3 is 15 residues. The germline V gene encodes CDR1 LNHDA and CDR2 SQIVND (reference sequence). Trimming took 6 bases from V and 6 from J, leaving 18 bases between them. Looking up the rest from reference TRBV19 and TRBJ1-5 gives the full variable domain: DGGITQSPKYLFRKEGQNVTLSCEQNLNHDAMYWYRQDPGQGLRLIYYSQIVNDFQKGDIAEGYSVSREKKESFPLTVTSAQKNPTAFYLCASSRGAGEGQPQHFGDGTRLSIL.

The table lists this clonotype with a few counts. The J gene is TRBJ1-6, the V gene TRBV5-6, with 7 nucleotides matching TRBD1. CDR3 size: 17 residues. Germline lookup yields CDR1 SGHDT and CDR2 YYEEEE. The trim removed 4 bases at V and 1 base at J, leaving 8 bases unmatched. CDR3 amino acids: CASSRRQGGSYNSPLHF. The CDR3 region has the DNA TGTGCCAGCAGCCGCAGACAGGGAGGATCCTATAATTCACCCCTCCACTTT. Combining the CDR3 with reference TRBV5-6 and TRBJ1-6 gives the whole variable domain DAGVTQSPTHLIKTRGQQVTLRCSPKSGHDTVSWYQQALGQGPQFIFQYYEEEERQRGNFPDRFSGHQFPNYSSELNVNALLLGDSALYLCASSRRQGGSYNSPLHFGNGTRLTVT.

The chain links TRBV20-1 to TRBJ2-2; the D is unclear. Trimming stripped 0 bases from V and 3 bases from J, with 8 bases between. This CDR3 region has 14 residues. Germline CDR1 is DFQATT and CDR2 is SNEGSKA (reference sequence). The CDR3 DNA sequence: TGCAGTGCTAGAGATCGTATGTACACCGGGGAGCTGTTTTTT. Its protein product is CSARDRMYTGELFF.

This chain links TRBV6-1 with TRBJ1-2, with D maybe TRBD1 (6 bases). The V end was cut by 11 bases, the J end by 1 base, with 17 bases between. CDR3 length: 14 amino acids. Germline values: CDR1 MNHNS, CDR2 SASEGT. The CDR3 is CAGARDNLNYGYTF. The CDR3, as DNA: TGTGCCGGAGCGAGGGACAACCTTAACTATGGCTACACCTTC.

The chain couples TRBV7-2 to TRBJ1-6; D remains ambiguous. The CDR3 runs to 16 residues. Germline V lookup: CDR1 SGHTA, CDR2 FQGNSA. Trimming removed 6 bases at V and 0 bases at J, with 12 bases between. CDR3 sequence: CASRSQFSSYNSPLHF. CDR3 nucleotides: TGTGCCAGCAGGTCACAGTTTAGCTCCTATAATTCACCCCTCCACTTT.

This clonotype showed up just a few times. The rearrangement uses TRBV10-1 and TRBJ2-7; 8 bases are shared with TRBD1. The CDR3 has 13 amino acids. The V gene's germline CDR1 is WNHNN and CDR2 SYGVQD (reference sequence). The junction had 4 bases not matched to a gene; V was cut back by 5 bases and J by 4 bases. This CDR3 is CASSRGQGYEQYF. The CDR3 DNA is TGCGCCAGCAGTAGAGGACAGGGTTACGAGCAGTACTTC.

In this sample, this clonotype turned up a few times. The V and J genes are TRBV10-3 and TRBJ1-5; D is perhaps TRBD1 (5 bases). The length of the CDR3 is 16 residues. Trimming removed 2 bases at V and 2 bases at J, with 13 bases between. Germline V CDR1 and CDR2: ENHRY, SYGVKD. The chain's CDR3 is CAISELAPTGNQPQHF. The CDR3 nucleotides read TGTGCCATCAGTGAGCTTGCCCCGACAGGCAATCAGCCCCAGCATTTT.

By share, this clonotype ranks as medium-sized (0.01 to 0.1%). The J gene is TRBJ2-7, the V gene TRBV7-2; no reliable D call. There are 14 residues in the CDR3. In germline, CDR1 is SGHTA, CDR2 FQGNSA. Trimming took 2 bases from V and 2 from J, leaving 10 bases between them. This CDR3 is CASSLSRNTYEQYF. CDR3 DNA: TGTGCCAGCAGCTTATCTCGTAATACCTACGAGCAGTACTTC. The complete variable domain, with remaining parts taken from reference TRBV7-2 and TRBJ2-7, reads GAGVSQSPSNKVTEKGKDVELRCDPISGHTALYWYRQSLGQGLEFLIYFQGNSAPDKSGLPSDRFSAERTGGSVSTLTIQRTQQEDSAVYLCASSLSRNTYEQYFGPGTRLTVT.

This clonotype was observed a handful of times. V gene TRBV6-5 combines with J gene TRBJ1-1; D is unresolved. Trimming took 4 bases from V and 0 from J, leaving 9 bases between them. The CDR3 has 14 amino acids. Germline CDR1 MNHEY, CDR2 SVGAGI. The CDR3 loop reads CASSFLGVNTEAFF. The CDR3 coding sequence is TGTGCCAGCAGTTTCCTAGGCGTGAACACTGAAGCTTTCTTT.

The V gene is TRBV6-4, the J gene TRBJ2-1, with TRBD2 matching over 12 bases. This CDR3 is 15 amino acids long. Germline lookup yields CDR1 MRHNA and CDR2 SNTAGT. With V trimmed by 7 bases and J by 3 bases, 4 bases remained unmatched. CDR3 residues: CASTRTSGNYNEQFF. For the CDR3, the DNA is TGTGCCAGCACTCGGACTAGCGGGAACTACAATGAGCAGTTCTTC.